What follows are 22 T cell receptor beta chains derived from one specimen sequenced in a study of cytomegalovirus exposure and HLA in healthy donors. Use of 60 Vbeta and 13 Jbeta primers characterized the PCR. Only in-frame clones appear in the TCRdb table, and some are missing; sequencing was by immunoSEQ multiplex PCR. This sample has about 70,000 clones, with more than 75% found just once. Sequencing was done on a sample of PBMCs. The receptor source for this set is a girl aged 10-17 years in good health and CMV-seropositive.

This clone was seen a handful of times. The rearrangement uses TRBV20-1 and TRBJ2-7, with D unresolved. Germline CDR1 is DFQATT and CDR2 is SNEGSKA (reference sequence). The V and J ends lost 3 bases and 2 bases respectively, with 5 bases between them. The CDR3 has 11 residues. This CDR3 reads CSASKTYEQYF. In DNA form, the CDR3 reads TGCAGTGCTAGCAAAACCTACGAGCAGTACTTC.

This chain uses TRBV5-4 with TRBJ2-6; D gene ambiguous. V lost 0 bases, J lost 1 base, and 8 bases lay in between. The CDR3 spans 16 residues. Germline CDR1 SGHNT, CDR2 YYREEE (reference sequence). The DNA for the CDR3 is TGTGCCAGCAGCTTGGCCAAGAGTTCTGGGGCCAACGTCCTGACTTTC. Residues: CASSLAKSSGANVLTF.

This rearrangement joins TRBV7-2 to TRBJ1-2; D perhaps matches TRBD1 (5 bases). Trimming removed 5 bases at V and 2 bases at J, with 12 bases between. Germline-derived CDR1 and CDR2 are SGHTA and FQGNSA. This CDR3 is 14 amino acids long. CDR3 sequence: CASSPLTVNYGYTF. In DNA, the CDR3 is TGTGCCAGCAGCCCCCTGACAGTAAACTATGGCTACACCTTC. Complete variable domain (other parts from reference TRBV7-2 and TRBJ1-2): GAGVSQSPSNKVTEKGKDVELRCDPISGHTALYWYRQSLGQGLEFLIYFQGNSAPDKSGLPSDRFSAERTGGSVSTLTIQRTQQEDSAVYLCASSPLTVNYGYTFGSGTRLTVV.

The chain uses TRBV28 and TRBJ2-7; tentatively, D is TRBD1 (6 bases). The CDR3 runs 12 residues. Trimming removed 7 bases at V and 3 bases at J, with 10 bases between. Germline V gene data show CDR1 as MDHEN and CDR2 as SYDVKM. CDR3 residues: CASTVTGYEQYF. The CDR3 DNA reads TGTGCCAGCACCGTGACAGGCTACGAGCAGTACTTC.

This chain's CDR3 is CASSQIGGQGNYGYTF. The DNA for the CDR3 is TGCGCCAGCAGCCAGATAGGGGGACAGGGGAACTATGGCTACACCTTC. The chain is built from TRBV4-3 and TRBJ1-2; 10 bases line up with TRBD1. The trim removed 3 bases at V and 2 bases at J, leaving 6 bases unmatched. This CDR3 has 16 residues. Germline V gene lookup returns CDR1 LGHNA and CDR2 YSLEER.

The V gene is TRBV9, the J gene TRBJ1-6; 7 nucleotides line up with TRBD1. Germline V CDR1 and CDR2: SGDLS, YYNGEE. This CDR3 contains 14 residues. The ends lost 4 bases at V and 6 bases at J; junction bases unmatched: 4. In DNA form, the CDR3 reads TGTGCCAGCAGCCCTCCAGGGGGTAATTCACCCCTCCACTTT. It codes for CASSPPGGNSPLHF.

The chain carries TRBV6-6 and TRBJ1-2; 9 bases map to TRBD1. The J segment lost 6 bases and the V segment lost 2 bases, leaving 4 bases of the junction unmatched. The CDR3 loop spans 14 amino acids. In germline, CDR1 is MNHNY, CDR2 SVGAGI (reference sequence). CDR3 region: CASSYLTGGDGYTF. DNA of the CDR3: TGTGCCAGCAGTTACCTGACAGGGGGAGATGGCTACACCTTC.

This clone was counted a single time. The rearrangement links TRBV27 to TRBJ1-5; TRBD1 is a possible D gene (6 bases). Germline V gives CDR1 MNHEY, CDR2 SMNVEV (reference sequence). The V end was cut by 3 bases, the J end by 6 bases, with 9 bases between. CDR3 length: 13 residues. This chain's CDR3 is CASSLGAGQPQHF. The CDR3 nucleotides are TGTGCCAGCAGTTTGGGGGCCGGTCAGCCCCAGCATTTT.

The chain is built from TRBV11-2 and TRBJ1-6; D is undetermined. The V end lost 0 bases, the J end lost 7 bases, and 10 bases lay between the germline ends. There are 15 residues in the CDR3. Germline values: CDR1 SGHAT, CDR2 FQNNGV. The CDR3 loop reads CASSLEATSNSPLHF. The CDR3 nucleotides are TGTGCCAGCAGCTTAGAGGCCACCTCGAATTCACCCCTCCACTTT. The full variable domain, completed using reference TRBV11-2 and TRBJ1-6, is EAGVAQSPRYKIIEKRQSVAFWCNPISGHATLYWYQQILGQGPKLLIQFQNNGVVDDSQLPKDRFSAERLKGVDSTLKIQPAKLEDSAVYLCASSLEATSNSPLHFGNGTRLTVT.

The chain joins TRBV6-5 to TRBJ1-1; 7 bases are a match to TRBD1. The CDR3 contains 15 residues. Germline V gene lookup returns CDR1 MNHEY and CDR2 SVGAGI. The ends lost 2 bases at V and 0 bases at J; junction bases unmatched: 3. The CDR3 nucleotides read TGTGCCAGCAGTTACACGGGACAGATGAACACTGAAGCTTTCTTT. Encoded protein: CASSYTGQMNTEAFF.

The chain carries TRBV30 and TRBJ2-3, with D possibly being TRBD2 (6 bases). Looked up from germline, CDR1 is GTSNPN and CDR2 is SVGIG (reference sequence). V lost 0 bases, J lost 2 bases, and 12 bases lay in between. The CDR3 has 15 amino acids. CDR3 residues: CAWSVWRELTDTQYF. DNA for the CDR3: TGTGCCTGGAGTGTTTGGAGGGAACTCACAGATACGCAGTATTTT.

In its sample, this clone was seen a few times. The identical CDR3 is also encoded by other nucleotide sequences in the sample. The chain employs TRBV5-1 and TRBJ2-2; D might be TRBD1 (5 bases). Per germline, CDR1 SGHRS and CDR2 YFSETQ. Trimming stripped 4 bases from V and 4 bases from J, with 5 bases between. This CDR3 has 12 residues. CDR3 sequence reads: CASSRGTGELFF. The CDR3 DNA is TGCGCCAGCAGCAGGGGCACCGGGGAGCTGTTTTTT.

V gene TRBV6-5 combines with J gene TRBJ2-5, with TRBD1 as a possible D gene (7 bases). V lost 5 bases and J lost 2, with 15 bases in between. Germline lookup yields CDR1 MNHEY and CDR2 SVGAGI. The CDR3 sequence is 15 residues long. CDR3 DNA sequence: TGTGCCAGCAGTGGCCGACAGGGAGGTCAAGAGACCCAGTACTTC. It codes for CASSGRQGGQETQYF.

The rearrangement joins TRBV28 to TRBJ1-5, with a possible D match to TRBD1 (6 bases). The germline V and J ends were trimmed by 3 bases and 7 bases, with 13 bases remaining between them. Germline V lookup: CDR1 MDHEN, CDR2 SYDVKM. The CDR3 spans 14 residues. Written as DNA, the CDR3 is TGTGCCAGCAGTTTGGGGGCGCCGGGACAGCCCCAGCATTTT. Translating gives CASSLGAPGQPQHF.

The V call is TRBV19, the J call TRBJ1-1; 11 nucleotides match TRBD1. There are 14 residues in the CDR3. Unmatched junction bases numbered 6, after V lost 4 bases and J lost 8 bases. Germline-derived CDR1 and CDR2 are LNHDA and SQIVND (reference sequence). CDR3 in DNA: TGTGCCAGTAGTAGAGGACAGGGGGCCCTCGAAGCTTTCTTT. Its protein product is CASSRGQGALEAFF.

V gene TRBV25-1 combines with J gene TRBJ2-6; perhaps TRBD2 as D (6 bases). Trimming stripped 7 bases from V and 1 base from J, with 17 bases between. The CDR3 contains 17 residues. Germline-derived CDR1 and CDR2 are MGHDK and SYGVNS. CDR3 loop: CASTGGTAHSGANVLTF. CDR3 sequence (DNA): TGTGCCAGCACCGGAGGGACGGCGCATTCTGGGGCCAACGTCCTGACTTTC.

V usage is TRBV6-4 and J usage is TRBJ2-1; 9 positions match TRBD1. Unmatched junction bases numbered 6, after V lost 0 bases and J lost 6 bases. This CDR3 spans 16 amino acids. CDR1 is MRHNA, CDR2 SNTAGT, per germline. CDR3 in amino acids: CASSDSTRTGVNEQFF. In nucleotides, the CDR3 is TGTGCCAGCAGTGACTCGACAAGGACAGGGGTCAATGAGCAGTTCTTC.

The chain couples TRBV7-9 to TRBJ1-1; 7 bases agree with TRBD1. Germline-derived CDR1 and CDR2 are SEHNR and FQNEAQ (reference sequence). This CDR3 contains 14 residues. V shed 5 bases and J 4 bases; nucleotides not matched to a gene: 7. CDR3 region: CASSQGGAITEAFF. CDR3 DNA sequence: TGTGCCAGCAGCCAAGGGGGCGCTATCACTGAAGCTTTCTTT.

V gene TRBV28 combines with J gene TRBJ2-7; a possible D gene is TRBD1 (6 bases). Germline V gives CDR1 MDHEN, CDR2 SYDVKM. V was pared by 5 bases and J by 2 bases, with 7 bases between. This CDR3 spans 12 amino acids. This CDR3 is CASSPGAYEQYF. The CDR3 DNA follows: TGTGCCAGCAGTCCAGGGGCCTACGAGCAGTACTTC.

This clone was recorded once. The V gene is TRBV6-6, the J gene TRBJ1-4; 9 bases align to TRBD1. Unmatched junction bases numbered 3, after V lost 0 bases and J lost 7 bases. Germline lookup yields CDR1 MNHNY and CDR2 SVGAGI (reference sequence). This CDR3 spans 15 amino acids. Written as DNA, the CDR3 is TGTGCCAGCAGTTACTCGGGACAGGGTAGTGAAAAACTGTTTTTT. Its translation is CASSYSGQGSEKLFF.

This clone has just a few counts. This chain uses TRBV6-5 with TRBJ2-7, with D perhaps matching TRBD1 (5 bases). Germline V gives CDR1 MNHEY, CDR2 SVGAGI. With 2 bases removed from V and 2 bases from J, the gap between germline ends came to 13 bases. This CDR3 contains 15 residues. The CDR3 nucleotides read TGTGCCAGCAGTTACGTGTCAGGGCGAACCTACGAGCAGTACTTC. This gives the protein CASSYVSGRTYEQYF.

The CDR3 is CASSSLSSGDTQYF. CDR3 bases: TGTGCCAGCAGCTCCCTTAGCAGCGGGGATACGCAGTATTTT. V usage is TRBV7-9 and J usage is TRBJ2-3; TRBD2 might be the D (6 bases). The V end was cut by 4 bases, the J end by 6 bases, with 14 bases between. The CDR3 consists of 14 residues. Looked up from germline, CDR1 is SEHNR and CDR2 is FQNEAQ (reference sequence).